The 4 T cell receptor beta chains given below trace back to one sample, sequenced in a study of spatial heterogeneity in lung cancer. Their target antigens are unknown. Time point: sample taken at primary tumor resection. In TCRdb, the 5' RACE reads were re-called with MiXCR into one record per CDR3 protein. The sample has roughly 10,000 distinct CDR3 sequences, over 7% seen once. General study findings and limits: Counts of expanded intratumoral alpha and beta TCRs tracked tumor mutation counts.

This material consisted of lung tumor tissue, taken at surgery. The receptors stem from a male donor with early-stage non-small cell lung cancer.

This clonotype is labeled medium-sized (0.01 to 0.1%). The V gene is TRBV18, the J gene TRBJ1-1; 8 bases agree with TRBD1. V gave up 4 bases and J gave up 2 bases; unmatched junction bases: 3. Germline CDR1 KGHSH, CDR2 LQKENI. CDR3 length equals 14 residues. The CDR3 protein is CASSLQGANTEAFF. In DNA form, the CDR3 reads TGTGCCAGCTCACTGCAGGGGGCCAACACTGAAGCTTTCTTT.

This clonotype was observed many times. The V gene is TRBV14, the J gene TRBJ1-1; no clear D gene. Trimming took 8 bases from V and 4 from J, leaving 14 bases between them. This CDR3 has 13 amino acids. Per the germline V gene, CDR1 is SGHDN and CDR2 is FVKESK. The CDR3 region has the DNA TGTGCCAGCTCCCCAGCGGCTTTCACTGAAGCTTTCTTT. Translation gives CASSPAAFTEAFF.

This clonotype was observed many times. The rearrangement joins TRBV7-2 to TRBJ2-3; 7 bases line up with TRBD1. The V and J ends lost 4 bases and 8 bases, in that order; junction bases with no gene match: 0. CDR3 length equals 11 residues. CDR1 is SGHTA, CDR2 FQGNSA, per germline. The DNA of the CDR3 is TGTGCCAGCAGCTCAGGGGGTACGCAGTATTTT. Protein sequence: CASSSGGTQYF. Full variable domain (remainder filled in from reference TRBV7-2 and TRBJ2-3): GAGVSQSPSNKVTEKGKDVELRCDPISGHTALYWYRQSLGQGLEFLIYFQGNSAPDKSGLPSDRFSAERTGGSVSTLTIQRTQQEDSAVYLCASSSGGTQYFGPGTRLTVL.

In its sample, this clonotype was seen many times. V and J are TRBV15 and TRBJ1-4; a possible D gene is TRBD1 (5 bases). V dropped 0 bases and J dropped 6 bases, with 11 bases sitting between them. In germline, CDR1 is LNHNV, CDR2 YYDKDF (reference sequence). The CDR3 extends over 15 amino acids. The CDR3 DNA reads as TGTGCCACCAGCAGAGATACAGGATGGGATGAAAAACTGTTTTTT. Amino acid sequence: CATSRDTGWDEKLFF.